The sequence of this T cell receptor beta chain was determined in a study of identifying expanded T cells in peripheral blood. Trimming removed 1 base from V and 6 bases from J, with 15 bases in between. The V gene's germline CDR1 is LNHDA and CDR2 SQIVND (reference sequence). The CDR3 is 16 amino acids. Notes on the study in general: Variance in clone template counts between two-week samples significantly increased with total template count across all healthy donors.

Note on this clone: Its antigen is currently unknown.

Clones were read by immunoSEQ multiplex PCR, and TCRdb kept only the in-frame ones, dropping some. The sample has approximately 130,000 clones, roughly 82% seen once. The genes are TRBV19 and TRBJ2-2, with D possibly matching TRBD2 (7 bases). The sequenced sample was blood. This TCR was recovered from a person aged 18 to 75 in good health. The CDR3: CASSIGGGSTAGELFF. CDR3 DNA: TGTGCCAGTAGTATAGGGGGGGGCTCCACAGCCGGGGAGCTGTTTTTT.